The rows below give T cell receptor beta chains drawn from one sample of a study of blood T cell repertoires in COVID-19. TCRdb's table, derived via immunoSEQ multiplex PCR, lists solely in-frame clones and lacks some. The table shows about 280,000 clones, with around 85% occurring only once. Material: peripheral blood. The receptors derive from a man in his fifties with active or convalescent COVID-19. Each CDR3 is given with its conserved first and last residue.

CDR3: CASSLGQGDEQYF
J: TRBJ2-7
V: TRBV12-3/TRBV12-4
length: 13

CDR3: CASSLEGIRDTQYF
J: TRBJ2-3
V: TRBV2
length: 14

CDR3: CAISAPGLAGKSYEQYF
J: TRBJ2-7
V: TRBV10-3
length: 17

CDR3: CAWSVARTGWNTEAFF
J: TRBJ1-1
V: TRBV30
length: 16

CDR3: CASGRQGVSGNTIYF
J: TRBJ1-3
V: TRBV27
length: 15

CDR3: CASSHGRPPVGTQYF
J: TRBJ2-3
V: TRBV6-2/TRBV6-3
length: 15

CDR3: CASSLGGQGHNSPLHF
J: TRBJ1-6
V: TRBV28
length: 16

CDR3: CASSRAGGLGEQYF
J: TRBJ2-7
V: TRBV5-1
length: 14

CDR3: CASSPRRDQETQYF
J: TRBJ2-5
V: TRBV18
length: 14

CDR3: CASQRGGGNTIYF
J: TRBJ1-3
V: TRBV19
length: 13

CDR3: CASSEQGISGNTIYF
J: TRBJ1-3
V: TRBV2
length: 15

CDR3: CASSHGAGSNEKLFF
J: TRBJ1-4
V: TRBV14
length: 15

CDR3: CASSYSGTGLNAFF
J: TRBJ1-1
V: TRBV6-2/TRBV6-3
length: 14

CDR3: CASSQQSMGTEAFF
J: TRBJ1-1
V: TRBV9
length: 14

CDR3: CASRLGQPANSPLHF
J: TRBJ1-6
V: TRBV7-2
length: 15

CDR3: CASSWTGGGETQYF
J: TRBJ2-5
V: TRBV27
length: 14

CDR3: CASSQLAVLYDTQYF
J: TRBJ2-3
V: TRBV7-2
length: 15

CDR3: CASSTSAGGPEFF
J: TRBJ2-1
V: TRBV28
length: 13

CDR3: CASSKARGATDTQYF
J: TRBJ2-3
V: TRBV19
length: 15

CDR3: CASSSGNYYGYTF
J: TRBJ1-2
V: TRBV11-2
length: 13

CDR3: CASSTTWSGNTEAFF
J: TRBJ1-1
V: TRBV19
length: 15

CDR3: CASSLQRSTEAFF
J: TRBJ1-1
V: TRBV7-2
length: 13

CDR3: CASSFRGQTTALETQYF
J: TRBJ2-5
V: TRBV7-9
length: 17

CDR3: CASSHQYRDGYTF
J: TRBJ1-2
V: TRBV14
length: 13

CDR3: CASSMTLAGSYEQYF
J: TRBJ2-7
V: TRBV19
length: 15

CDR3: CASWGPTSNTEAFF
J: TRBJ1-1
V: TRBV27
length: 14

CDR3: CASSSGTSGRSEQYF
J: TRBJ2-7
V: TRBV5-4
length: 15

CDR3: CAITSDLTSYNEQFF
J: TRBJ2-1
V: TRBV10-3
length: 15

CDR3: CATSGTGEGTGYGYTF
J: TRBJ1-2
V: TRBV24-1
length: 16

CDR3: CASLDNTYEQYF
J: TRBJ2-7
V: TRBV2
length: 12

CDR3: CASSIIVAGGDGYTF
J: TRBJ1-2
V: TRBV19
length: 15

CDR3: CAWSHRGAGDEKLFF
J: TRBJ1-4
V: TRBV30
length: 15

CDR3: CAIRGLVTGELFF
J: TRBJ2-2
V: TRBV10-3
length: 13

CDR3: CASSYSDGGAYNEQFF
J: TRBJ2-1
V: TRBV6-5
length: 16

CDR3: CASSTRHTDTQYF
J: TRBJ2-3
V: TRBV9
length: 13